This TCR beta chain was recovered during a study of Ad26.COV2.S vaccination and SARS-CoV-2 variants. As for the study in general: Donor had been placed in the Ad26.COV2.S arm of the COV1001 trial. In the study, Ad26.COV2.S was injected intramuscularly once, or twice 56 days apart.

Study results and limitations: In TCR breadth and depth analyses, total T cell responses may have been underestimated.

The repertoire was sequenced with immunoSEQ multiplex PCR; TCRdb's copy has only in-frame clones and lacks some. The sample records hundreds of thousands of clones, around 84% being singletons. Specified treatment: around 19 received Ad26.COV2.S at low or high dose, single or two shots; 5 received placebo; per-sample allocation not given. On day 63 after the first injection, vaccine and placebo recipients gave samples. Note on this clone: Its antigen remains unidentified.

Trimming left V 3 bases short and J 6 bases short, with 5 bases between. The CDR3 has 12 amino acids. Germline V gene lookup returns CDR1 MDHEN and CDR2 SYDVKM. This chain connects TRBV28 to TRBJ2-2, with D uncertain. The sequences come from peripheral blood, collected in a trial of Ad26.COV2.S vaccine versus placebo. This sequence originates from a person aged 18-60 years who received the Ad26.COV2.S COVID-19 vaccine or a placebo. The CDR3 loop reads CASSFASGELFF. The CDR3 nucleotides are TGTGCCAGCAGTTTCGCCTCCGGGGAGCTGTTTTTT.